One sample yielded the 4 T cell receptor beta chains listed below, sequenced in a study of blood T cell repertoires in COVID-19. Produced via immunoSEQ multiplex PCR; TCRdb's table is partial and in-frame only. The sample carries about 30,000 clones, approximately 80% recorded once. Sample: peripheral blood. The source of these receptors is a man older than 75 with acute or convalescent COVID-19.

This clone showed up just a few times. The chain links TRBV19 to TRBJ2-3; TRBD2 is a possible D gene (6 bases). V was clipped by 10 bases and J by 0 bases, with 14 bases between them. The length of the CDR3 is 14 residues. Germline V lookup: CDR1 LNHDA, CDR2 SQIVND (reference sequence). The CDR3 DNA reads TGTGCCACTACGGGTAGCGGCAGCACAGATACGCAGTATTTT. Encoded protein: CATTGSGSTDTQYF.

The chain links TRBV7-3 to TRBJ2-1; 11 bases line up with TRBD2. J lost 8 bases, V lost 5 bases, and 8 bases had no gene match. Germline loops: CDR1 SGHTA, CDR2 FQGTGA. This CDR3 region has 15 residues. The DNA for the CDR3 is TGTGCCAGCAGCCTTCGACTAGCGGGGCTTGATGAGCAGTTCTTC. This gives the protein CASSLRLAGLDEQFF.

The chain carries TRBV9 and TRBJ1-2; 8 nucleotides line up with TRBD1. Trimming took 0 bases from V and 7 from J; bases not matched to a gene: 2. Germline V gives CDR1 SGDLS, CDR2 YYNGEE. There are 13 residues in the CDR3. The CDR3 DNA reads TGTGCCAGCAGCGTAGGGACAGGGTCTGGCTACACCTTC. This codes for CASSVGTGSGYTF.

The chain combines TRBV19 with TRBJ1-5; no clear D gene. Trimming removed 5 bases from V and 1 base from J, with 12 bases in between. The CDR3 has 15 residues. CDR1 LNHDA and CDR2 SQIVND come from the germline V gene (reference sequence). CDR3 DNA sequence: TGTGCCAGTAGTTTTGGAGGCAGGAGCAATCAGCCCCAGCATTTT. The encoded protein is CASSFGGRSNQPQHF.